The sequence of this T cell receptor beta chain was determined in a study of PD-L1 blockade in urothelial cancer. Study overall: About 90% of the roughly 30 patients were men who had bladder-origin urothelial cancer. Researchers found blood samples held a median of roughly 140,000 T cells.

Study-wide points: TCR clonality was measured in pretreatment peripheral blood. Clonality below the median predicted better survival.

Time point here: peripheral blood 6 weeks after treatment start. Points on this clone: Antigen: not known.

Germline V gene lookup returns CDR1 SEHNR and CDR2 FQNEAQ (reference sequence). This CDR3 comprises 15 residues. V was pared by 5 bases and J by 5 bases, with 7 bases of the junction left unmatched. The method was immunoSEQ multiplex PCR; TCRdb's version includes in-frame clones alone and lacks a portion of them. Of about 22,000 clones listed, around nine tenths were seen once; the top ten hold 10% to 12%. The sequence derives from a woman in her sixties or seventies with urothelial cancer. The chain links TRBV7-9 to TRBJ2-7, with 12 bases fitting TRBD1. This material consisted of PBMCs, taken around atezolizumab (anti-PD-L1) treatment. The CDR3 here is CASSQGQGALDEQYF. CDR3 nucleotide sequence: TGTGCCAGCAGCCAGGGACAGGGGGCGCTTGACGAGCAGTACTTC. Together with reference TRBV7-9 and TRBJ2-7, the CDR3 gives the full variable domain: DTGVSQNPRHKITKRGQNVTFRCDPISEHNRLYWYRQTLGQGPEFLTYFQNEAQLEKSRLLSDRFSAERPKGSFSTLEIQRTEQGDSAMYLCASSQGQGALDEQYFGPGTRLTVT.